This paragraph covers one T cell receptor beta chain sequence. The record originates from a study of blood T cell repertoires in COVID-19. Study as a whole: Both acute and convalescent COVID-19 samples were obtained from the United States, Italy and Spain.

In the source study's methods: Estimation of nucleated cell counts was performed using reference gene primer amplification. Repertoires were generated with immunoSEQ multiplex PCR, while TCRdb's copy carries only in-frame clones and drops some. V, J and clone size are taken as reported in that table, and D and trimming were inferred from the DNA itself. This table has 100,000 or so clones, 80% appearing once. The CDR3 consists of 14 residues. Germline V CDR1 and CDR2: MNHNY, SVGAGI (reference sequence). V lost 6 bases, J lost 8 bases, and 16 bases lay in between. This TCR came from a woman in her 70s with acute or convalescent COVID-19. This chain connects TRBV6-6 to TRBJ1-4; the D is unclear. The sample consisted of peripheral blood. The CDR3 DNA reads TGTGCCAGCAGCCCCTTGCTCGGTGTAGAAAAACTGTTTTTT. It encodes CASSPLLGVEKLFF.